This TCR beta chain stems from a study of T cell changes during pregnancy in multiple sclerosis. CDR3 size: 13 residues. Germline V CDR1 and CDR2: SGHRS, YFSETQ. V shed 0 bases and J shed 1 base, with 4 bases lying between them. Profiling relied on immunoSEQ multiplex PCR, and the TCRdb table lists in-frame clones only, not all of them. The sample carries just under 65,000 clones, less than 95% recorded once. The TCR sequence derives from a female donor in good health, enrolled as a control in a pregnancy study. The chain combines TRBV5-1 with TRBJ2-5; no definite D call. The input for sequencing was peripheral blood, taken in the second trimester of pregnancy. CDR3 loop: CASSLASQETQYF. The DNA of the CDR3 is TGCGCCAGCAGCTTGGCCAGCCAAGAGACCCAGTACTTC.